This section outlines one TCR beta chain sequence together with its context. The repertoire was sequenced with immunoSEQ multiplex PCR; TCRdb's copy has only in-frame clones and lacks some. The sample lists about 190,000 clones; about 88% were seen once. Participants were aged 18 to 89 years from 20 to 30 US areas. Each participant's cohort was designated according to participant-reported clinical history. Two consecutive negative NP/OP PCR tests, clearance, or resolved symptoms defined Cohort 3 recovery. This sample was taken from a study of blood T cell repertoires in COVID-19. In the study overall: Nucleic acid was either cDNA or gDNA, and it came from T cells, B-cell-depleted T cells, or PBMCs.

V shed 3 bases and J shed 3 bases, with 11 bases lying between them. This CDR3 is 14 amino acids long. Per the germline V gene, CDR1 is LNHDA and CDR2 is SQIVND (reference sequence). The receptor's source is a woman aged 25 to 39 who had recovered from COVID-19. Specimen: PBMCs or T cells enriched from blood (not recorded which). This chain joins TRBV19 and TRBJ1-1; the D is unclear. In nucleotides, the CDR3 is TGTGCCAGTAGTATGGGCTTCCCGGACACTGAAGCTTTCTTT. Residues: CASSMGFPDTEAFF.